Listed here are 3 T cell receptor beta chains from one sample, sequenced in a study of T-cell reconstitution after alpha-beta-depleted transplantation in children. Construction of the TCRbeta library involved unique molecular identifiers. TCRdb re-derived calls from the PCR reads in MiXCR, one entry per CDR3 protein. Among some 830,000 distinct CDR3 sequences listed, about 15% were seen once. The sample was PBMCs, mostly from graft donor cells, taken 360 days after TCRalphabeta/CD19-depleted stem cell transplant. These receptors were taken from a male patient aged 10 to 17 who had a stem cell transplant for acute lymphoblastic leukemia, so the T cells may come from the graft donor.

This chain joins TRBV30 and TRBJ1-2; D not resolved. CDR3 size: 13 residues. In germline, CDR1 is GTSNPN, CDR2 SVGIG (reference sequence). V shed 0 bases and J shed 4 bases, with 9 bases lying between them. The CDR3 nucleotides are TGTGCCTGGAGTGTAGCAGGCCTCTATGGCTACACCTTC. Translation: CAWSVAGLYGYTF.

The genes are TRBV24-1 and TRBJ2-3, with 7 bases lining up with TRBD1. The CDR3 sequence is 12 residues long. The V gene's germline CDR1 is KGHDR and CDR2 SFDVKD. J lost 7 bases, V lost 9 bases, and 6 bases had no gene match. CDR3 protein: CATGDRDNTQYF. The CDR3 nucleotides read TGTGCCACCGGGGACAGAGATAATACGCAGTATTTT.

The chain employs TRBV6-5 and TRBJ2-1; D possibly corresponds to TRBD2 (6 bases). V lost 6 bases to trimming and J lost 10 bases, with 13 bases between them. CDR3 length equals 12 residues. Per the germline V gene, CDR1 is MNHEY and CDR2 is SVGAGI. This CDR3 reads CASSRAGGEQFF. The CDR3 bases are TGTGCCAGCAGCCGAGCCGGAGGGGAGCAGTTCTTC.